Sequencing of this T cell receptor beta chain was carried out in a study of T-cell memory formation after mild COVID-19. Overall study context: Largely, TCR clusters stayed within a single donor. Regarding the study as a whole: Clones that contracted clustered mainly in CM and EM if CD4+ and in EMRA if CD8+. There were some responding clones in pre-infection memory, which suggested that cross-reactive memory had joined.

Only a few counts were recorded for this clonotype. Its antigen is currently unknown. CDR1 is LNHDA and CDR2 is SQIVND in the germline V gene (reference sequence). Trimming removed 5 bases from V and 5 bases from J, with 12 bases in between. The CDR3 consists of 13 residues. A 5'RACE reaction primed in the constant segment made cDNA libraries of TCR alpha and TCR beta, and these carried sample barcodes and UMIs. TCRdb re-analysed the 5' RACE reads in MiXCR, keeping a single row per CDR3 protein. The sample contains just over 350,000 distinct CDR3 sequences, approximately 15% of which appear only once.

The receptor was derived from a man between 18 and 29 years old who had mild COVID-19 (a few samples of this study predate the infection). Cell type and time point are not known. V and J are TRBV19 and TRBJ2-5, with a weak D call TRBD2 (5 bases). Material for sequencing was PBMCs or a T cell subset sorted from them (not recorded which). CDR3: CASSGSRAETQYF. The CDR3 nucleotides read TGTGCCAGTAGTGGGTCGAGGGCGGAGACCCAGTACTTC.